These T cell receptor beta chains were read from a single sample in a study of regulatory T cells in long-lasting Graves disease. One entry per CDR3 protein, called by TCRdb with MiXCR from the multiplex PCR reads. Of approximately 460,000 distinct CDR3 sequences in the sample, 16% were seen once. The same data also went into a second study, on T cells in Graves' hyperthyroidism and ophthalmopathy.

The specimen comprised peripheral blood mononuclear cells (PBMCs), sampled at new diagnosis, from a patient treated with antithyroid drugs. These receptors were obtained from a woman in her twenties or thirties with Graves disease. The CDR3 runs from the conserved cysteine through the conserved F or W. A D gene is named only where the DNA matches it firmly. Some rows have no size entry. The others give once, few or many, or a class for an expanded clone.

DNA: TGTGCCAGCAGTGCGGGACTAGCGGGAGGGAGCTCCTACAATGAGCAGTTCTTC
CDR3: CASSAGLAGGSSYNEQFF
J: TRBJ2-1
D: TRBD2
V: TRBV2
size: many

DNA: TGTGCCACCAGCCTTACCTCGACAGGGGGCCTACACTCCTACGAGCAGTACTTC
CDR3: CATSLTSTGGLHSYEQYF
J: TRBJ2-7
D: TRBD1
V: TRBV15
size: many

DNA: TGTGCTAGCAGCTTAGCGTGGCGGAATGGGTACCAAGAGACCCAGTACTTC
CDR3: CASSLAWRNGYQETQYF
J: TRBJ2-5
D: NA
V: TRBV7-7
size: NA

DNA: TGTGCCAGCTCACCGCAAGCGGGAGGGAACACCGGGGAGCTGTTTTTT
CDR3: CASSPQAGGNTGELFF
J: TRBJ2-2
D: TRBD2
V: TRBV18
size: many

DNA: TGTGCCAGCAGGGGACTAGCGGGTACCACCGGGGAGCTGTTTTTT
CDR3: CASRGLAGTTGELFF
J: TRBJ2-2
D: TRBD2
V: TRBV6-1
size: many

DNA: TGTGCCAGCTCACCACTTGTCGCGGGGGAGAGCGACGAGCAGTACTTC
CDR3: CASSPLVAGESDEQYF
J: TRBJ2-7
D: TRBD2
V: TRBV18
size: many

DNA: TGCGCCAGCAGCCCCCACAGAGGTATTGAGCAGTTCTTC
CDR3: CASSPHRGIEQFF
J: TRBJ2-1
D: NA
V: TRBV4-3
size: few

DNA: TGTGCCTGGAGTGCCGGGACAGTCTCCTACGAGCAGTACTTC
CDR3: CAWSAGTVSYEQYF
J: TRBJ2-7
D: TRBD1
V: TRBV30
size: NA

DNA: TGCGCCAGCAGCCAAGATTCGGGACTCGCCTACAATGAGCAGTTCTTC
CDR3: CASSQDSGLAYNEQFF
J: TRBJ2-1
D: NA
V: TRBV4-3
size: few

DNA: TGTGCCAGCAGCTTACTGGCATCGCCGGGGAGAACTAGCACAGATACGCAGTATTTT
CDR3: CASSLLASPGRTSTDTQYF
J: TRBJ2-3
D: NA
V: TRBV11-2
size: few

DNA: TGCAGTGCTAGAGATGGGACTAGCGGGAGGGCCCGGGAGCAGTACTTC
CDR3: CSARDGTSGRAREQYF
J: TRBJ2-7
D: TRBD2
V: TRBV20-1
size: few

DNA: TGCAGTGCTAGATCGGCGGGGGCGCGTACCGGGGAGCTGTTTTTT
CDR3: CSARSAGARTGELFF
J: TRBJ2-2
D: NA
V: TRBV20-1
size: NA

DNA: TGTGCCAGCTCACCTTGGACAGACAGCTCCTACGAGCAGTACTTC
CDR3: CASSPWTDSSYEQYF
J: TRBJ2-7
D: NA
V: TRBV18
size: many

DNA: TGTGCCAGCAGTGAACGGGGGTTCTCCTACGAGCAGTACTTC
CDR3: CASSERGFSYEQYF
J: TRBJ2-7
D: NA
V: TRBV25-1
size: few

DNA: TGTGCTAGCAGCTTAGACAGCCACAAAGGGACCCAGTACTTC
CDR3: CASSLDSHKGTQYF
J: TRBJ2-5
D: NA
V: TRBV7-7
size: many

DNA: TGTGCCAGCATCAAATCCTTGTTACGCGGGAATCAGCCCCAGCATTTT
CDR3: CASIKSLLRGNQPQHF
J: TRBJ1-5
D: NA
V: TRBV28
size: many

DNA: TGCAGTGCTAGAGGTCCCAGGGGGACAAATGAAAAACTGTTTTTT
CDR3: CSARGPRGTNEKLFF
J: TRBJ1-4
D: TRBD1
V: TRBV20-1
size: NA

DNA: TGTGCCAGCAGTTACTACGAGAGGAACACTGAAGCTTTCTTT
CDR3: CASSYYERNTEAFF
J: TRBJ1-1
D: NA
V: TRBV6-5
size: many

DNA: TGTGCCAGCTCACCCCCTCGGGCCGGGGCCAACGTCCTGACTTTC
CDR3: CASSPPRAGANVLTF
J: TRBJ2-6
D: NA
V: TRBV18
size: many

DNA: TGTGCCAGCAGTCGACAGGCGGTGAATGAAGCTTTCTTT
CDR3: CASSRQAVNEAFF
J: TRBJ1-1
D: NA
V: TRBV12-3/TRBV12-4
size: many

DNA: TGCAGTGCCCTGGAACAGGCCATGAACACTGAAGCTTTCTTT
CDR3: CSALEQAMNTEAFF
J: TRBJ1-1
D: NA
V: TRBV20-1
size: many

DNA: TGCGCCAGCAGCCAAGATCTGCCGGGGACAGGGAGATATTCACCCCTCCACTTT
CDR3: CASSQDLPGTGRYSPLHF
J: TRBJ1-6
D: TRBD1
V: TRBV4-1
size: few

DNA: TGTGCCAGCAGCATATCTAGAGCCAATGAGCAGTTCTTC
CDR3: CASSISRANEQFF
J: TRBJ2-1
D: NA
V: TRBV7-2
size: few

DNA: TGTGCCAGTGGCGAGATCACAGATACGCAGTATTTT
CDR3: CASGEITDTQYF
J: TRBJ2-3
D: NA
V: TRBV28
size: many

DNA: TGCAGTGCTAGGACTAATACGAACACAGATACGCAGTATTTT
CDR3: CSARTNTNTDTQYF
J: TRBJ2-3
D: NA
V: TRBV20-1
size: many

DNA: TGTGCCAGCAGCTTAGTCCAACCGGCCGAGCAGTACTTC
CDR3: CASSLVQPAEQYF
J: TRBJ2-7
D: NA
V: TRBV7-2
size: many

DNA: TGTGCCAGCAGCTTAAGACAGGGGGATGAAAAACTGTTTTTT
CDR3: CASSLRQGDEKLFF
J: TRBJ1-4
D: TRBD1
V: TRBV7-8
size: many

DNA: TGTGCCAGCAGCTCCGCCCTACTAGCGGGAGAGCCCGGGGAGCTGTTTTTT
CDR3: CASSSALLAGEPGELFF
J: TRBJ2-2
D: TRBD2
V: TRBV3-1
size: NA

DNA: TGTGCCAGCAGCTGGGATGGGAATGAGCAGTTCTTC
CDR3: CASSWDGNEQFF
J: TRBJ2-1
D: NA
V: TRBV11-2
size: many

DNA: TGTGCCAGCAGCGCCGGGACAACGAACACCGGGGAGCTGTTTTTT
CDR3: CASSAGTTNTGELFF
J: TRBJ2-2
D: NA
V: TRBV9
size: NA

DNA: TGCAGTGCTAGGGAGGACAGACAGTTCTTC
CDR3: CSAREDRQFF
J: TRBJ2-1
D: NA
V: TRBV20-1
size: NA

DNA: TGTGCCAGCACCCTGGGGACTAGGGTTGTCGATGAGCAGTTCTTC
CDR3: CASTLGTRVVDEQFF
J: TRBJ2-1
D: TRBD2
V: TRBV12-3/TRBV12-4
size: many

DNA: TGCAGTGCCCCCCCGAGTCAGATTAGCAATCAGCCCCAGCATTTT
CDR3: CSAPPSQISNQPQHF
J: TRBJ1-5
D: NA
V: TRBV20-1
size: many

DNA: TGCAGCGTTCTACCGAATCTAGCACAAGAGACCCAGTACTTC
CDR3: CSVLPNLAQETQYF
J: TRBJ2-5
D: NA
V: TRBV29-1
size: many

DNA: TGCAGTGCTAGTTGGGACACCGGGGAGCTGTTTTTT
CDR3: CSASWDTGELFF
J: TRBJ2-2
D: NA
V: TRBV20-1
size: NA

DNA: TGCAGCGTAGCCCGGGACATAAATCAGCCCCAGCATTTT
CDR3: CSVARDINQPQHF
J: TRBJ1-5
D: NA
V: TRBV29-1
size: many

DNA: TGTGCCAGCAGCTCGCCCCGGGACAGGGGACTCTACGAGCAGTACTTC
CDR3: CASSSPRDRGLYEQYF
J: TRBJ2-7
D: TRBD1
V: TRBV7-2
size: many

DNA: TGTGCCACTTCCGGGACAGGGGTGATGTGGTATGATGGCTACACCTTC
CDR3: CATSGTGVMWYDGYTF
J: TRBJ1-2
D: TRBD1
V: TRBV10-3
size: many

DNA: TGTGCCAGCAGTGAATCGGCTAGCGGAGCCGGGCAGTTCTTC
CDR3: CASSESASGAGQFF
J: TRBJ2-1
D: TRBD2
V: TRBV25-1
size: few

DNA: TGTGCCGCTTACAGCGTTGCTCGTGAGCAGTTCTTC
CDR3: CAAYSVAREQFF
J: TRBJ2-1
D: NA
V: TRBV6-2/TRBV6-3
size: many

DNA: TGCAGTGCTAGAGATCTGCTAGCGGGAGGGCAAGAGACCCAGTACTTC
CDR3: CSARDLLAGGQETQYF
J: TRBJ2-5
D: TRBD2
V: TRBV20-1
size: NA

DNA: TGTGCCAGTAGCCGAGGGGAGCATACGGCTTTCTTT
CDR3: CASSRGEHTAFF
J: TRBJ1-1
D: NA
V: TRBV19
size: few

DNA: TGTGCCAGCTCACCAACAGTCTCGGACATTCAGTACTTC
CDR3: CASSPTVSDIQYF
J: TRBJ2-4
D: NA
V: TRBV12-3/TRBV12-4
size: once

DNA: TGCAGCGTTGTTTGGGTTACAAAAAACATTCAGTACTTC
CDR3: CSVVWVTKNIQYF
J: TRBJ2-4
D: NA
V: TRBV29-1
size: NA

DNA: TGTGCCAGCAGCCCGGGACCCCCAGGAGAGCAGTACTTC
CDR3: CASSPGPPGEQYF
J: TRBJ2-7
D: NA
V: TRBV6-1
size: many

DNA: TGTGCCTGGAGCGCCGGGACTAGCGGGGGCTACGAGCAGTACTTC
CDR3: CAWSAGTSGGYEQYF
J: TRBJ2-7
D: TRBD2
V: TRBV30
size: many

DNA: TGTGCCAGCAGCTTATCCCACAGCGTCGATGGTGGCTACACCTTC
CDR3: CASSLSHSVDGGYTF
J: TRBJ1-2
D: NA
V: TRBV7-9
size: few

DNA: TGTGCCGGTAGGGGGGAGGGCCGGGGAGATACGCAGTATTTT
CDR3: CAGRGEGRGDTQYF
J: TRBJ2-3
D: NA
V: TRBV10-3
size: few

DNA: TGTGCCAGCACCGGGAAGCTGGGTCGCACAGATACGCAGTATTTT
CDR3: CASTGKLGRTDTQYF
J: TRBJ2-3
D: NA
V: TRBV6-2/TRBV6-3
size: NA

DNA: TGTGCCAGCAGCCTAGGACAGGGGGAAAAAGAGACCCAGTACTTC
CDR3: CASSLGQGEKETQYF
J: TRBJ2-5
D: TRBD1
V: TRBV6-1
size: many

DNA: TGTGCCAGCAGCTTACCGGGGGCGCGTGAGCAGTTCTTC
CDR3: CASSLPGAREQFF
J: TRBJ2-1
D: NA
V: TRBV7-2
size: many

DNA: TGTGCCAGCAGTTTGCCGGGGACCGGGGAGCTGTTTTTT
CDR3: CASSLPGTGELFF
J: TRBJ2-2
D: NA
V: TRBV28
size: NA

DNA: TGTGCCTGGAAGGGGACATTGAACACTGAAGCTTTCTTT
CDR3: CAWKGTLNTEAFF
J: TRBJ1-1
D: NA
V: TRBV30
size: many

DNA: TGCGCCAGCCTAGGGTCCAGTCTCCTTGAGCAGTTCTTC
CDR3: CASLGSSLLEQFF
J: TRBJ2-1
D: NA
V: TRBV10-2
size: many

DNA: TGCGCCAGCAGCTTGGCAAGGACAGGGGGCACTGAAGCTTTCTTT
CDR3: CASSLARTGGTEAFF
J: TRBJ1-1
D: TRBD1
V: TRBV5-1
size: few

DNA: TGTGCCAGCAGCCCCGGACAGAGCCCTTACTATGGCTACACCTTC
CDR3: CASSPGQSPYYGYTF
J: TRBJ1-2
D: NA
V: TRBV11-2
size: NA

DNA: TGTGCCACCAGTGACCCCGGGACTAGGAGATCCAATGAGCAGTTCTTC
CDR3: CATSDPGTRRSNEQFF
J: TRBJ2-1
D: TRBD2
V: TRBV24-1
size: many